This T cell receptor (beta chain) stems from a study of cytomegalovirus exposure and HLA in healthy donors. About the research overall: Approximately 80 million unique TCRs, all from HLA-typed donors, were included in an early release of the data. Genetic ancestry analysis placed about 84% of the 398 donors that were genotyped in the Caucasian-associated cluster.

A multiplex PCR was run with 60 Vbeta primers and 13 Jbeta primers. Data came from immunoSEQ multiplex PCR; TCRdb stores just in-frame clones and leaves some out. Altogether about 130,000 clones are present, approximately 71% being singletons, with the ten largest covering more than 3%. A remark on this clone: Its cognate antigen is unknown.

Trimming pared 6 bases from V and 5 bases from J, leaving 17 bases between. CDR1 is KGHSH and CDR2 is LQKENI in the germline V gene. CDR3 length: 14 residues. Study outcomes and limitations: Rarity held for most TCR sequences, but there were some public TCRs that occurred in many donors. Later on, a genetic analysis was performed. It linked a missense variant in DCLRE1C with V- and J-gene trimming of TCR beta.

The source material was PBMCs. The clonotype originates from a woman between 45 and 65 years old in good health and CMV-seronegative. The rearrangement uses TRBV18 and TRBJ2-7; D possibly corresponds to TRBD2 (6 bases). The CDR3 bases are TGTGCCAGCTCTCGGACTAACGGGAGCCACGAGCAGTACTTC. This sequence encodes CASSRTNGSHEQYF.